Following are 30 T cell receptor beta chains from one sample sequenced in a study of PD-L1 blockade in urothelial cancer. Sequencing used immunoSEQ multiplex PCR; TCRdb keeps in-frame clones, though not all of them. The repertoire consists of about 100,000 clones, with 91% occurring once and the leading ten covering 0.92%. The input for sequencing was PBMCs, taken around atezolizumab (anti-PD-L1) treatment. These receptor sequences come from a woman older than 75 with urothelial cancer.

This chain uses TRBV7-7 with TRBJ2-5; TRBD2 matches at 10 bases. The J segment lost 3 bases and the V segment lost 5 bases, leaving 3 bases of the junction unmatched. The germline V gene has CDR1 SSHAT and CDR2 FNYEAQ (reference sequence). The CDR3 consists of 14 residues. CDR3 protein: CASSPGLAEETQYF. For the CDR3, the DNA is TGTGCCAGCAGCCCCGGACTAGCGGAAGAGACCCAGTACTTC.

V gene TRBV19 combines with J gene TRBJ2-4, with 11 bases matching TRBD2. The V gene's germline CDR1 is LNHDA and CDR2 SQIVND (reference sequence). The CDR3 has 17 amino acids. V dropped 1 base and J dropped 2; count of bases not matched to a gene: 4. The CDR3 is CASSIGLAGKTKNIQYF. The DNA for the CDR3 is TGTGCCAGTAGTATAGGACTAGCGGGAAAGACCAAAAACATTCAGTACTTC.

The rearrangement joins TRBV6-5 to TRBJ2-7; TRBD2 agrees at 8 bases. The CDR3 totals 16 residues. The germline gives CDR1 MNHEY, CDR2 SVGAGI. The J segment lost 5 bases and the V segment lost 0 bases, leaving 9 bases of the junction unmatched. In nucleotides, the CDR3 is TGTGCCAGCAGTTACTCGAGTGGGACTAGATTAAACGAGCAGTACTTC. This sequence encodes CASSYSSGTRLNEQYF.

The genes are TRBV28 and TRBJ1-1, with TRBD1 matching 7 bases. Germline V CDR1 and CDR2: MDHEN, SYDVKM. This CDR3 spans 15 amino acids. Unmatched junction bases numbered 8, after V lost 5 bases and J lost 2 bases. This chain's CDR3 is CASSLPTGANTEAFF. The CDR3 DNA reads TGTGCCAGCAGTCTTCCCACAGGGGCCAACACTGAAGCTTTCTTT.

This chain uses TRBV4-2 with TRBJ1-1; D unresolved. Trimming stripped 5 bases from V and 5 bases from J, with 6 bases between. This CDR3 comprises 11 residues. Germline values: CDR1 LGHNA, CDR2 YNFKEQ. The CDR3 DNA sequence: TGTGCCAGCAGCTACGGGACTGAAGCTTTCTTT. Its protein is CASSYGTEAFF.

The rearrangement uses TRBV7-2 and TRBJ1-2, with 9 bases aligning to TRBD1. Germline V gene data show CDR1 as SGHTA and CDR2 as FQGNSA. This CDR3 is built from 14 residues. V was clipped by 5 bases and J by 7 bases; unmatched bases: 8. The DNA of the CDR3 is TGTGCCAGCAGCCTCCAGGGACAGGGCTCTGGCTACACCTTC. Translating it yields CASSLQGQGSGYTF.

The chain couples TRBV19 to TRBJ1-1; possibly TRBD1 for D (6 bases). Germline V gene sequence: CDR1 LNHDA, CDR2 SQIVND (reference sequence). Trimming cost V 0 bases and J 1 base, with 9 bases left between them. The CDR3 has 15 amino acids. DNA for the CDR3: TGTGCCAGTAGTATAGACAGGGGAGCGAACACTGAAGCTTTCTTT. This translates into CASSIDRGANTEAFF.

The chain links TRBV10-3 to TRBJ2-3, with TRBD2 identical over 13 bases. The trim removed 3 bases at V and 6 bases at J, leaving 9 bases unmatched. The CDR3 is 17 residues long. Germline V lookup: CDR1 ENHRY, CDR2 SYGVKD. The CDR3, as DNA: TGTGCCATCAGTGATTTAACTAGCGGGAGGGCATCCGATACGCAGTATTTT. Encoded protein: CAISDLTSGRASDTQYF.

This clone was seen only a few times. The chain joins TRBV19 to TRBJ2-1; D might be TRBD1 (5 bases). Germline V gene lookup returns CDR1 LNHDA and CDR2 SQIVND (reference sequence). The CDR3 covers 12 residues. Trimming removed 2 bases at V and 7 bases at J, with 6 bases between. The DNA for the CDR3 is TGTGCCAGTAGTATAACAGGTAATGAGCAGTTCTTC. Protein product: CASSITGNEQFF.

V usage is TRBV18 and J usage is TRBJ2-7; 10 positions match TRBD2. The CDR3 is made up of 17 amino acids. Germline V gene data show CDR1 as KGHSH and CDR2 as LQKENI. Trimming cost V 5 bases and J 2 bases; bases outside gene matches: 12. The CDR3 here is CASSSSTSGRAAYEQYF. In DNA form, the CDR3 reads TGTGCCAGCTCATCCTCCACAAGCGGGAGGGCCGCCTACGAGCAGTACTTC.

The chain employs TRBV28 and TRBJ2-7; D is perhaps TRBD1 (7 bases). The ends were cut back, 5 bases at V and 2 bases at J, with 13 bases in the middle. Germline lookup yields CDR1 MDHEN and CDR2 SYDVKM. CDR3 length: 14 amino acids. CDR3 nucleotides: TGTGCCAGCAGTGTCCAGGGGGGAGCCTACGAGCAGTACTTC. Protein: CASSVQGGAYEQYF.

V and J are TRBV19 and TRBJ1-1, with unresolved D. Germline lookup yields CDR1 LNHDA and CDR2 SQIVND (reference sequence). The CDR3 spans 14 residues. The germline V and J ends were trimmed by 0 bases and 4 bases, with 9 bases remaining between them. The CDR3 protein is CASSIEGIPTEAFF. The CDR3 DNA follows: TGTGCCAGTAGTATAGAGGGCATTCCCACTGAAGCTTTCTTT.

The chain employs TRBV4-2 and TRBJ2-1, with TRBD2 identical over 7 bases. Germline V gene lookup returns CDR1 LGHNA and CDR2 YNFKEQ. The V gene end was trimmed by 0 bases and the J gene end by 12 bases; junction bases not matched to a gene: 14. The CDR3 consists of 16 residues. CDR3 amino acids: CASSQDAAGDPRGQFF. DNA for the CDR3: TGTGCCAGCAGCCAAGATGCCGCGGGGGACCCTCGGGGGCAGTTCTTC.

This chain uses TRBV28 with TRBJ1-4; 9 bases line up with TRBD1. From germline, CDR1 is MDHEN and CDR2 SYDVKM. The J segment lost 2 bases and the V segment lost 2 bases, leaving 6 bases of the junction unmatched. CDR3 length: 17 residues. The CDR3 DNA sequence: TGTGCCAGCAGTTTAACAGGGGGCGTATCCACTAATGAAAAACTGTTTTTT. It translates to CASSLTGGVSTNEKLFF.

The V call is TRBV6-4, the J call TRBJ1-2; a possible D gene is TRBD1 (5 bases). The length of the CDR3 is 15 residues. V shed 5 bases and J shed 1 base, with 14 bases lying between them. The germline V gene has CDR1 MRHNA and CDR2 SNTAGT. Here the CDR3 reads CASSPGGGGNYGYTF. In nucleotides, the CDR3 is TGTGCCAGCAGTCCCGGGGGAGGCGGTAACTATGGCTACACCTTC.

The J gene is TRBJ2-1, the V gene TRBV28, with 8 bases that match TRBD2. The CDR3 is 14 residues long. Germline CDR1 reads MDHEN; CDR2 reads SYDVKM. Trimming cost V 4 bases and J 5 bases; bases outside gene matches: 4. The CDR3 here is CASSYPGGNNEQFF. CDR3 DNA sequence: TGTGCCAGCAGTTACCCGGGAGGGAACAATGAGCAGTTCTTC.

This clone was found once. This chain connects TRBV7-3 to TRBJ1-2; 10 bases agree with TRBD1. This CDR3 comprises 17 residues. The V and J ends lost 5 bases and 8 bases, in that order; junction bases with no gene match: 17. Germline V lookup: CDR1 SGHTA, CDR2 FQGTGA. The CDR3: CASSEGTGASRVKGYTF. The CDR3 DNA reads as TGTGCCAGCAGCGAAGGGACAGGGGCCTCAAGGGTGAAGGGCTACACCTTC. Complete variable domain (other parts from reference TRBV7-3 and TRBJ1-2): GAGVSQTPSNKVTEKGKYVELRCDPISGHTALYWYRQSLGQGPEFLIYFQGTGAADDSGLPNDRFFAVRPEGSVSTLKIQRTERGDSAVYLCASSEGTGASRVKGYTFGSGTRLTVV.

CDR3 residues: CASSLAGLNTGELFF. Written as DNA, the CDR3 is TGTGCCAGCAGTTTAGCGGGACTGAACACCGGGGAGCTGTTTTTT. V is TRBV27 and J is TRBJ2-2; a possible D gene is TRBD2 (6 bases). The CDR3 is made up of 15 amino acids. V was clipped by 2 bases and J by 1 base, with 8 bases between them. Germline V gene lookup returns CDR1 MNHEY and CDR2 SMNVEV (reference sequence).

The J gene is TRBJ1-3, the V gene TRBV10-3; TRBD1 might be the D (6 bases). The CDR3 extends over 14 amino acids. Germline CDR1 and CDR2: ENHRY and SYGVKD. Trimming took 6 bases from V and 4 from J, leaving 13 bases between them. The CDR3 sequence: CAIRTTGTGNTIYF. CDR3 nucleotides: TGTGCCATCAGAACAACAGGGACGGGAAACACCATATATTTT.

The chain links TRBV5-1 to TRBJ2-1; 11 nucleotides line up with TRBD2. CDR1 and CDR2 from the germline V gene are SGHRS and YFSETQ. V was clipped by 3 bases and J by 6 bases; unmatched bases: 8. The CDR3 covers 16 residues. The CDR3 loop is CASSSTGTSGLNEQFF. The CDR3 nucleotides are TGCGCCAGCAGCTCTACGGGGACTAGCGGCCTCAATGAGCAGTTCTTC.

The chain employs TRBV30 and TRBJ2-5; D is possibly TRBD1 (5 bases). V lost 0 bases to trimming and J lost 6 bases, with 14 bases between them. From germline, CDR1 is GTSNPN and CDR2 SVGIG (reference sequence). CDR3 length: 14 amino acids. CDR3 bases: TGTGCCTGGAGTGTACTTCCAGGGTCAAAGACCCAGTACTTC. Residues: CAWSVLPGSKTQYF.

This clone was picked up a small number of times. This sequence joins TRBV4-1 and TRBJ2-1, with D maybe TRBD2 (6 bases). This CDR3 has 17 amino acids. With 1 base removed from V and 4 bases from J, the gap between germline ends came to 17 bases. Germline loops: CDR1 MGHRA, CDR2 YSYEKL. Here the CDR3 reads CASSQASGGHSYNEQFF. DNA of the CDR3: TGCGCCAGCAGCCAAGCAAGCGGAGGGCACAGTTACAATGAGCAGTTCTTC.

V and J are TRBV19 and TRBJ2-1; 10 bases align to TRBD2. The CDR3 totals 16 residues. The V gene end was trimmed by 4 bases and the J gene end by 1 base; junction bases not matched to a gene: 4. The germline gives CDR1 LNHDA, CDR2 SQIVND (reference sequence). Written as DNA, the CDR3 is TGTGCCAGTAGTACCGGACTAGCGGTTTCCTACAATGAGCAGTTCTTC. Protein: CASSTGLAVSYNEQFF.

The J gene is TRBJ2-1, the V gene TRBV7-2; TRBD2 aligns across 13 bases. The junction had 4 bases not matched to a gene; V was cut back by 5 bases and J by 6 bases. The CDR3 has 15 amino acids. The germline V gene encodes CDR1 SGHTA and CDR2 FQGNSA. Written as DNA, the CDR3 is TGTGCCAGCAGCCCTGGGACTAGCGGGATCAATGAGCAGTTCTTC. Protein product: CASSPGTSGINEQFF.

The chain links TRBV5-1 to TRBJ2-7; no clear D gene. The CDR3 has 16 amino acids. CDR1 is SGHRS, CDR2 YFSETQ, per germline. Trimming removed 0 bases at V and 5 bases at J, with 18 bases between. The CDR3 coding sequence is TGCGCCAGCAGCTTGGAAGGTGGAAGAGGAGCTAACGAGCAGTACTTC. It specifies CASSLEGGRGANEQYF.

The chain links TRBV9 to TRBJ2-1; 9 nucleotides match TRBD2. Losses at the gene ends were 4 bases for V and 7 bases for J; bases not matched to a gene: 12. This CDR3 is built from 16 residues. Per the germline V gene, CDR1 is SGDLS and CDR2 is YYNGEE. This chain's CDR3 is CASSPTSGTSSNEQFF. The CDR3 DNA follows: TGTGCCAGCAGCCCGACCTCCGGGACTAGCAGTAATGAGCAGTTCTTC.

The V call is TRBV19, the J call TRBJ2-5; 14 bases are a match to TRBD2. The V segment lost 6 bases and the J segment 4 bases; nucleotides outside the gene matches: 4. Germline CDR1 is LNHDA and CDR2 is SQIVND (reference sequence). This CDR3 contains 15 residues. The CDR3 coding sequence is TGTGCCAGTAGCCCGGGGACTAGCGGGAGAGAGACCCAGTACTTC. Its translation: CASSPGTSGRETQYF.

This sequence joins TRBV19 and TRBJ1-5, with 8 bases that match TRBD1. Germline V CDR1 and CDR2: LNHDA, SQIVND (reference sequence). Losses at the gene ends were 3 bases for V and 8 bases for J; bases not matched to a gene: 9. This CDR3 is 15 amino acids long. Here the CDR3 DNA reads TGTGCCAGTAGTATCGATTGGACAGGGAGGGAGCCCCAGCATTTT. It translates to CASSIDWTGREPQHF.

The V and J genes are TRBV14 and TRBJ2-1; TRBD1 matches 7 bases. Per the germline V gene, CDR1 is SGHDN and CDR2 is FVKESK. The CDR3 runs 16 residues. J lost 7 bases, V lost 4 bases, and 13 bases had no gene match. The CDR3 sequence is CASSPLGGQVGNEQFF. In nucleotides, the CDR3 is TGTGCCAGCAGCCCCCTAGGTGGACAGGTGGGAAATGAGCAGTTCTTC.

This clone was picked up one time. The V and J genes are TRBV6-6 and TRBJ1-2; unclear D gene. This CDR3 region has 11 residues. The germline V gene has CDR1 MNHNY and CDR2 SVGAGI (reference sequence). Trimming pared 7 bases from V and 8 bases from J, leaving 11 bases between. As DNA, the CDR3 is TGTGCCAGCACCTCGCGGCTAGGCTACACCTTC. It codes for CASTSRLGYTF.